These 28 T cell receptor beta chains originate from one sample sequenced in a study of Graves' ophthalmopathy and Graves' hyperthyroidism. RNA transcripts were the source from which TCR beta CDR3 regions were amplified. HTBI primers served in a first-round RT-PCR, which a second-round multiplex PCR followed. One entry per CDR3 protein, called by TCRdb with MiXCR from the multiplex PCR reads. Among fewer than 400,000 distinct CDR3 sequences listed, approximately 20% were seen once. The sequencing input was peripheral blood. The receptors stem from a woman between 18 and 29 years old with Graves' ophthalmopathy.

The chain carries TRBV5-4 and TRBJ1-1; a weak D match, TRBD1 (6 bases). The CDR3 is 15 residues long. Trimming left V 4 bases short and J 4 bases short, with 17 bases between. Germline V gene sequence: CDR1 SGHNT, CDR2 YYREEE (reference sequence). The CDR3 here is CASSLLSGTTTEAFF. DNA for the CDR3: TGTGCCAGCAGCCTTTTATCCGGGACAACCACTGAAGCTTTCTTT.

This clonotype was seen repeatedly, ten times or more. This chain uses TRBV27 with TRBJ1-1; the D gene is possibly TRBD1 (5 bases). The V end was cut by 2 bases, the J end by 4 bases, with 11 bases between. The CDR3 has 14 residues. Germline CDR1 is MNHEY and CDR2 is SMNVEV (reference sequence). The CDR3 DNA reads TGTGCCAGCAGTTTAAAAGTTGGGGGCACTGAAGCTTTCTTT. Amino acid sequence: CASSLKVGGTEAFF.

This clonotype was counted ten times or more. V usage is TRBV4-3 and J usage is TRBJ1-3, with D unclear. Germline lookup yields CDR1 LGHNA and CDR2 YSLEER. V lost 1 base and J 0 bases, leaving 10 bases between the germline ends. The CDR3 loop spans 16 amino acids. The DNA of the CDR3 is TGCGCCAGCAGCCAAGCCCCATTCAGCTCTGGAAACACCATATATTTT. Protein sequence: CASSQAPFSSGNTIYF.

Many counts were recorded for this clonotype. This rearrangement joins TRBV12-3 or TRBV12-4 to TRBJ1-6; unclear D gene. The CDR3 has 14 amino acids. V lost 3 bases and J lost 7, with 10 bases in between. CDR3 residues: CASSFEGSNSPLHF. CDR3 DNA: TGTGCCAGCAGTTTTGAAGGCTCCAATTCACCCCTCCACTTT.

This clonotype was found many times. The chain joins TRBV6-6 to TRBJ1-1, with D perhaps TRBD1 (5 bases). This CDR3 is 12 amino acids long. V dropped 10 bases and J dropped 5 bases, with 14 bases sitting between them. CDR1 and CDR2 from the germline V gene are MNHNY and SVGAGI (reference sequence). DNA of the CDR3: TGTGCCACCCTGGGGGTTGGGACTGAAGCTTTCTTT. This gives the protein CATLGVGTEAFF.

This clonotype appeared many times. This could be a read error, since a much larger clone is one nucleotide away. V gene TRBV6-2 or TRBV6-3 combines with J gene TRBJ1-1; D gene unclear. The germline V and J ends were trimmed by 7 bases and 3 bases, with 6 bases remaining between them. Germline CDR1 and CDR2: MNHEY and SVGEGT. This CDR3 has 11 residues. Written as DNA, the CDR3 is TGTGCCAGCAAGGAGGACACTGAAGCTTTCTTT. This gives the protein CASKEDTEAFF.

This clonotype was detected ten times or more. V is TRBV18 and J is TRBJ2-5, with TRBD1 matching 9 bases. Looked up from germline, CDR1 is KGHSH and CDR2 is LQKENI. The CDR3 spans 13 residues. V lost 4 bases to trimming and J lost 6 bases; unmatched junction nucleotides: 3. Written as DNA, the CDR3 is TGTGCCAGCTCACGGGACAGGGCAAAGACCCAGTACTTC. Translation gives CASSRDRAKTQYF.

This clonotype was seen at least ten times. V gene TRBV27 combines with J gene TRBJ1-2; no definite D call. Trimming left V 5 bases short and J 8 bases short, with 6 bases between. The CDR3 is 10 residues long. Germline V CDR1 and CDR2: MNHEY, SMNVEV (reference sequence). CDR3 DNA: TGTGCCAGCAGTCACGGGGGCTACACCTTC. It codes for CASSHGGYTF.

This clonotype has ten or more counts. The chain employs TRBV11-2 and TRBJ1-2; no clear D. This CDR3 has 15 amino acids. The V and J ends lost 0 bases and 4 bases respectively, with 12 bases between them. Looked up from germline, CDR1 is SGHAT and CDR2 is FQNNGV. CDR3 residues: CASSLEGGVLYGYTF. CDR3 DNA: TGTGCCAGCAGCTTAGAGGGCGGAGTTCTCTATGGCTACACCTTC.

Many counts were recorded for this clonotype. The chain employs TRBV12-3 or TRBV12-4 and TRBJ1-3, with D unresolved. The CDR3 contains 12 residues. Trimming pared 6 bases from V and 4 bases from J, leaving 7 bases between. The CDR3, as DNA: TGTGCCAGCAGCCGCGAGGGAAACACCATATATTTT. This gives the protein CASSREGNTIYF.

At least ten counts were recorded for this clonotype. This chain uses TRBV4-2 with TRBJ2-2, with 11 bases fitting TRBD1. Germline CDR1 reads LGHNA; CDR2 reads YNFKEQ. This CDR3 has 17 amino acids. The J segment lost 7 bases and the V segment lost 3 bases, leaving 10 bases of the junction unmatched. The CDR3 nucleotides read TGTGCCAGCAGCCAGGACAGGGGGCTGGCTATGGGCGGGGAGCTGTTTTTT. Protein sequence: CASSQDRGLAMGGELFF.

This chain joins TRBV28 and TRBJ2-7; TRBD2 agrees at 12 bases. This CDR3 region has 16 residues. Germline V gene data show CDR1 as MDHEN and CDR2 as SYDVKM. Losses at the gene ends were 1 base for V and 1 base for J; bases not matched to a gene: 2. The CDR3, as DNA: TGTGCCAGCAGTTTATACGGGACTAGCGGGTCCTACGAGCAGTACTTC. Amino acid sequence: CASSLYGTSGSYEQYF.

This clonotype has at least ten counts. The rearrangement uses TRBV6-1 and TRBJ2-5; D is possibly TRBD2 (6 bases). This CDR3 has 15 residues. Trimming removed 4 bases at V and 2 bases at J, with 14 bases between. Looked up from germline, CDR1 is MNHNS and CDR2 is SASEGT. The CDR3 loop is CASSVRDWEQETQYF. As DNA, the CDR3 is TGTGCCAGCAGTGTCCGGGACTGGGAACAAGAGACCCAGTACTTC.

A few counts support this clonotype. This chain uses TRBV4-1 with TRBJ2-7, with 7 positions matching TRBD2. The CDR3 contains 16 residues. With V trimmed by 0 bases and J by 6 bases, 11 bases remained unmatched. Looked up from germline, CDR1 is MGHRA and CDR2 is YSYEKL. Here the CDR3 reads CASSQDGASGKVEQYF. The CDR3 DNA reads as TGCGCCAGCAGCCAAGATGGGGCCAGCGGGAAGGTCGAGCAGTACTTC.

This clonotype was seen many times. It may be a read error: a sequence one base away is much more abundant. The chain carries TRBV20-1 and TRBJ2-7; 9 bases are shared with TRBD1. Per the germline V gene, CDR1 is DFQATT and CDR2 is SNEGSKA (reference sequence). This CDR3 spans 15 amino acids. V gave up 2 bases and J gave up 9 bases; unmatched junction bases: 14. CDR3 DNA: TGCAGTGCTAGATACCCCCGGGACAGGGAGGGGGGGCAGTACTTC. Translation: CSARYPRDREGGQYF.

This clonotype was counted many times. The chain combines TRBV28 with TRBJ1-1; 8 nucleotides match TRBD1. CDR1 MDHEN and CDR2 SYDVKM come from the germline V gene. V gave up 1 base and J gave up 1 base; unmatched junction bases: 2. CDR3 length: 15 amino acids. CDR3 loop: CASSLLGTGNTEAFF. CDR3 in DNA: TGTGCCAGCAGTTTATTGGGGACAGGGAACACTGAAGCTTTCTTT.

This rearrangement joins TRBV12-5 to TRBJ2-7; D could derive from TRBD1 or TRBD2 (6 bases each). Germline-derived CDR1 and CDR2 are LGHNT and FRNRAP. The CDR3 extends over 13 amino acids. V was trimmed by 4 bases and J by 6 bases, leaving 13 bases between them. CDR3 nucleotide sequence: TGTGCTAGTGGTTCTGAACCGGGGGCCGAGCAGTACTTC. Residues: CASGSEPGAEQYF.

This clonotype was observed at least ten times. The chain combines TRBV10-1 with TRBJ2-5, with unresolved D. The length of the CDR3 is 13 residues. The germline V gene encodes CDR1 WNHNN and CDR2 SYGVQD (reference sequence). V gave up 8 bases and J gave up 1 base, with 11 bases separating them. The CDR3 DNA follows: TGCGCCAGCTCAAGCTCTCTCCAAGAGACCCAGTACTTC. Its protein product is CASSSSLQETQYF.

This clonotype appeared many times. V is TRBV18 and J is TRBJ2-2, with a possible D match to TRBD1 (7 bases). The ends were cut back, 2 bases at V and 5 bases at J, with 15 bases in the middle. The germline V gene has CDR1 KGHSH and CDR2 LQKENI. The CDR3 is made up of 16 amino acids. This CDR3 is CASSPSPTGRTGELFF. The DNA of the CDR3 is TGTGCCAGCTCACCATCCCCGACAGGGAGGACCGGGGAGCTGTTTTTT. The entire variable domain, with the rest obtained from reference TRBV18 and TRBJ2-2, is as follows: NAGVMQNPRHLVRRRGQEARLRCSPMKGHSHVYWYRQLPEEGLKFMVYLQKENIIDESGMPKERFSAEFPKEGPSILRIQQVVRGDSAAYFCASSPSPTGRTGELFFGEGSRLTVL.

This clonotype was detected a few times. The CDR3 DNA follows: TGTGCCAGCAAGAAGGGACAGGACAACCAAGAGACCCAGTACTTC. Translation gives CASKKGQDNQETQYF. The rearrangement uses TRBV12-3 or TRBV12-4 and TRBJ2-5; 8 bases are shared with TRBD1. The CDR3 runs 15 residues. The J segment lost 0 bases and the V segment lost 7 bases, leaving 7 bases of the junction unmatched.

This clonotype has at least ten counts. This chain's CDR3 is CASSQDVQVAGELFF. The CDR3 region has the DNA TGCGCCAGCAGCCAAGATGTACAGGTTGCGGGGGAGCTGTTTTTT. The rearrangement uses TRBV4-3 and TRBJ2-2; tentatively, D is TRBD1 (5 bases). Trimming removed 0 bases at V and 8 bases at J, with 13 bases between. CDR1 LGHNA and CDR2 YSLEER come from the germline V gene. The CDR3 length is 15 residues.

This clonotype has at least ten counts. The chain has TRBV6-5 and TRBJ2-5, with 7 positions matching TRBD1. J gave up 4 bases and V 2 bases, and 7 bases lay outside the gene matches. The CDR3 is 15 residues long. The germline gives CDR1 MNHEY, CDR2 SVGAGI. The CDR3 reads CASSYPQGSVETQYF. DNA for the CDR3: TGTGCCAGCAGTTACCCACAGGGGAGCGTAGAGACCCAGTACTTC.

This clonotype occurred many times. The V gene is TRBV27, the J gene TRBJ2-7; possibly TRBD1 for D (6 bases). V was shortened by 5 bases and J by 3 bases, with 20 bases between the two germline ends. Germline-derived CDR1 and CDR2 are MNHEY and SMNVEV (reference sequence). The CDR3 spans 16 residues. As DNA, the CDR3 is TGTGCCAGCAGTCCTACTCCAGGGGCCCAGATCTACGAGCAGTACTTC. It codes for CASSPTPGAQIYEQYF.

This clonotype has ten or more counts. The chain couples TRBV3-1 to TRBJ2-7, with 7 bases that match TRBD1. J lost 2 bases, V lost 4 bases, and 5 bases had no gene match. Germline assignment: CDR1 LGHDT and CDR2 YNNKEL (reference sequence). The CDR3 length is 14 residues. DNA for the CDR3: TGTGCCAGCAGCCTTGGACAGGTAGCCTACGAGCAGTACTTC. Translation gives CASSLGQVAYEQYF.

This clonotype was counted many times. This chain connects TRBV19 to TRBJ2-5; D is uncertain. This CDR3 is 14 amino acids long. The germline V gene encodes CDR1 LNHDA and CDR2 SQIVND (reference sequence). V was pared by 2 bases and J by 5 bases, with 12 bases between. The CDR3 region has the DNA TGTGCCAGTAGTATATCCGGACCGAGGGAGACCCAGTACTTC. It specifies CASSISGPRETQYF. Supplemented by reference TRBV19 and TRBJ2-5, the full variable domain reads DGGITQSPKYLFRKEGQNVTLSCEQNLNHDAMYWYRQDPGQGLRLIYYSQIVNDFQKGDIAEGYSVSREKKESFPLTVTSAQKNPTAFYLCASSISGPRETQYFGPGTRLLVL.

The table lists this clonotype with many counts. The chain uses TRBV6-5 and TRBJ1-1, with a weak D call TRBD1 (5 bases). Trimming removed 6 bases from V and 0 bases from J, with 20 bases in between. This CDR3 has 17 residues. Germline CDR1 is MNHEY and CDR2 is SVGAGI. The CDR3 sequence is CASSNSRGRSMNTEAFF. The CDR3 nucleotides read TGTGCCAGCAGCAATTCCCGGGGACGGTCGATGAACACTGAAGCTTTCTTT.

This clonotype was counted many times. This chain links TRBV18 with TRBJ2-7; D gene uncertain. The CDR3 totals 13 residues. The V gene lost 2 bases and the J gene lost 2 bases, with 7 bases spanning the gap. Germline assignment: CDR1 KGHSH and CDR2 LQKENI. The DNA for the CDR3 is TGTGCCAGCTCACCAGGGTTTGCCTACGAGCAGTACTTC. Translating it yields CASSPGFAYEQYF.

This clonotype came up a few times. V gene TRBV12-5 combines with J gene TRBJ2-2; 8 nucleotides match TRBD1. The V gene's germline CDR1 is LGHNT and CDR2 FRNRAP. V shed 0 bases, J shed 4 bases, and the junction held 7 bases outside the gene matches. The CDR3 spans 17 residues. DNA of the CDR3: TGTGCTAGTGGTTTGGTACTGGGACAGGTGCCCACCGGGGAGCTGTTTTTT. Translation gives CASGLVLGQVPTGELFF.